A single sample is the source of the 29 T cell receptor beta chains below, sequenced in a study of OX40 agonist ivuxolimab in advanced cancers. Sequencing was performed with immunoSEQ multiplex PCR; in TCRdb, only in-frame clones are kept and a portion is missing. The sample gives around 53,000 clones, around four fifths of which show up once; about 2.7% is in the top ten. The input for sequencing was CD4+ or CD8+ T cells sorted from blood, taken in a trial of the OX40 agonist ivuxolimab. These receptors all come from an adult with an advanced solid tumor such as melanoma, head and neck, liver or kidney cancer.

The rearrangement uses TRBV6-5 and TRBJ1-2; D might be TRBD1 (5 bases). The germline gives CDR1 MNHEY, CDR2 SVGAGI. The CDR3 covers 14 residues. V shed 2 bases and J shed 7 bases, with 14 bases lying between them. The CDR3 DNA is TGTGCCAGCAGTTACACCTCAGGGTCTATTGGCTACACCTTC. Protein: CASSYTSGSIGYTF.

The CDR3 sequence: CASRPPWDSLRQFF. CDR3 in DNA: TGTGCCAGCAGGCCACCTTGGGACTCCTTACGGCAGTTCTTC. The rearrangement uses TRBV27 and TRBJ2-1; TRBD2 is a possible D gene (6 bases). The CDR3 runs to 14 residues. Trimming took off 6 bases at V and 12 bases at J, with 21 bases between the two ends. Per germline, CDR1 MNHEY and CDR2 SMNVEV (reference sequence).

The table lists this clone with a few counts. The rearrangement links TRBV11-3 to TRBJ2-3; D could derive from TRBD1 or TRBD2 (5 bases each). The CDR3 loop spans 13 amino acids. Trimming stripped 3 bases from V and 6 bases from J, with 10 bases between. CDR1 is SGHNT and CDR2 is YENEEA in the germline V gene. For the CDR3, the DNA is TGTGCCAGCAGCTTGGGGCCGGGGGATACGCAGTATTTT. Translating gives CASSLGPGDTQYF.

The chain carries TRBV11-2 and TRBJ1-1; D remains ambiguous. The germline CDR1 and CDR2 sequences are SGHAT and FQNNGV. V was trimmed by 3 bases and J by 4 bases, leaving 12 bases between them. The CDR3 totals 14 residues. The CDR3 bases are TGTGCCAGCAGCTTGTCTCGTCGGCCCACTGAAGCTTTCTTT. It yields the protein CASSLSRRPTEAFF.

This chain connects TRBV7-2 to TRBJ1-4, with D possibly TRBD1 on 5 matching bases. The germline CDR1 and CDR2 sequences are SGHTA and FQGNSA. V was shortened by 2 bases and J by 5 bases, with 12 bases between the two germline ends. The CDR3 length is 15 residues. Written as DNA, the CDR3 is TGTGCCAGCAGCTTACGGGGGGAGCGAAATGAAAAACTGTTTTTT. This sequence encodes CASSLRGERNEKLFF.

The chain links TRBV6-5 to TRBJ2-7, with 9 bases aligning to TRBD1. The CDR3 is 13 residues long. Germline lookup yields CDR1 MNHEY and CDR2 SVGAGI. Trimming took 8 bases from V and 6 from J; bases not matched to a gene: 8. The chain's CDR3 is CASLQGQGGEQYF. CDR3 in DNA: TGTGCCAGCCTCCAGGGACAGGGAGGCGAGCAGTACTTC.

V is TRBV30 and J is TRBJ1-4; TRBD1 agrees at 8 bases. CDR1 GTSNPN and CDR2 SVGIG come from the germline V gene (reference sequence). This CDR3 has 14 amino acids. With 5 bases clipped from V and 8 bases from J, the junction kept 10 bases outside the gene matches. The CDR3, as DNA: TGTGCCTGGGATTCCACAGGGGGAAGAGAAAAACTGTTTTTT. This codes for CAWDSTGGREKLFF.

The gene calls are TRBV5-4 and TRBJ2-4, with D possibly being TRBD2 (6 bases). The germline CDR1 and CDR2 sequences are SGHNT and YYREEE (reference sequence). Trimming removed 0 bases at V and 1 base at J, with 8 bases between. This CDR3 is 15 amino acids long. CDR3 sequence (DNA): TGTGCCAGCAGCTTGGGTGGGGGGGCCAAAAACATTCAGTACTTC. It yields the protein CASSLGGGAKNIQYF.

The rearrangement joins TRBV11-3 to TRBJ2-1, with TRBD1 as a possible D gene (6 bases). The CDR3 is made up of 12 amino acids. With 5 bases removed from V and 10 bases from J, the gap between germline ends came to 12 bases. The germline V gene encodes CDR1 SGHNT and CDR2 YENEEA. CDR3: CASSQTGHEQFF. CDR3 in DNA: TGTGCCAGCAGCCAAACAGGGCACGAGCAGTTCTTC.

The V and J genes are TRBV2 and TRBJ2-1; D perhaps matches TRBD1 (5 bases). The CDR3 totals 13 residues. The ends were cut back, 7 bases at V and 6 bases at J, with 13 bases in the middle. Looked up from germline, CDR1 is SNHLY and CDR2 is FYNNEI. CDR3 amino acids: CASTEGVGNEQFF. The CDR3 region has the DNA TGTGCCAGCACCGAAGGGGTGGGCAATGAGCAGTTCTTC.

The CDR3 loop is CASSLAYRGGNSPLHF. The CDR3 bases are TGCGCCAGCAGCTTGGCCTACAGGGGCGGAAATTCACCCCTCCACTTT. This chain joins TRBV5-1 and TRBJ1-6, with TRBD1 matching over 7 bases. This CDR3 comprises 16 residues. Losses at the gene ends were 0 bases for V and 7 bases for J; bases not matched to a gene: 7. CDR1 and CDR2 (germline): SGHRS, YFSETQ.

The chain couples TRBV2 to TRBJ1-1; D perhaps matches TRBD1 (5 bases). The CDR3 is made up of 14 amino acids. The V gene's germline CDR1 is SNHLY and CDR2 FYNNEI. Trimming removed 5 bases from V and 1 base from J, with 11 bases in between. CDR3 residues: CASSTGRSNTEAFF. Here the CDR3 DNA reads TGTGCCAGCAGTACGGGACGGTCGAACACTGAAGCTTTCTTT.

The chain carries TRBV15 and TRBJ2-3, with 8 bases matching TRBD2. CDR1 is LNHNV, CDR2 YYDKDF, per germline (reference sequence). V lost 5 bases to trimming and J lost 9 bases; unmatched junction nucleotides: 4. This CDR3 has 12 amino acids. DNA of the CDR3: TGTGCCACCAGCGAGGCGGGGGGCACGCAGTATTTT. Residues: CATSEAGGTQYF.

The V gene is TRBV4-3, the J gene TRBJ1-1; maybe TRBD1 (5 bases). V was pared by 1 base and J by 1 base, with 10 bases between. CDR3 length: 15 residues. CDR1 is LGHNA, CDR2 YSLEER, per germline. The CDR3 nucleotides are TGCGCCAGCAGCCAAGTACAGGTTCGGAACACTGAAGCTTTCTTT. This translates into CASSQVQVRNTEAFF.

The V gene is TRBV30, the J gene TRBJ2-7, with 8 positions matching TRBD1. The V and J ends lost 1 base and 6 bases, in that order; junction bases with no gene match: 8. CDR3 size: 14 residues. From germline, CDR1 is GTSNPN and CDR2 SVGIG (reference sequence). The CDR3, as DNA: TGTGCCTGGAGTGACTGGACAGGGTCTGGCGAGCAGTACTTC. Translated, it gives CAWSDWTGSGEQYF.

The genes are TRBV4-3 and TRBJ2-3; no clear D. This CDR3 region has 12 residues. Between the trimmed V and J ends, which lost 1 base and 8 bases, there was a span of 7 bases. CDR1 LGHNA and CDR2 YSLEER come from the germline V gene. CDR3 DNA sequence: TGCGCCAGCAGCCAAGGCCTGGGTACGCAGTATTTT. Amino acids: CASSQGLGTQYF.

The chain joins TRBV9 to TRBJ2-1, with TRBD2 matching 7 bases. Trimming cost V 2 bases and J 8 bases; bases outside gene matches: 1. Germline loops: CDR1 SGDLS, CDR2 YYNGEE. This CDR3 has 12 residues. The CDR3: CASSVRGDEQFF. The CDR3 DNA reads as TGTGCCAGCAGCGTTCGGGGGGATGAGCAGTTCTTC.

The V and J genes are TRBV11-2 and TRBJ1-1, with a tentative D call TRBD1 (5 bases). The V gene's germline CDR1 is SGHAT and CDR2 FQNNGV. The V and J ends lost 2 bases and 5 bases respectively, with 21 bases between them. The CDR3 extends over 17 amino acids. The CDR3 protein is CASSLWNVRRESTEAFF. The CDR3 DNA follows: TGTGCCAGCAGCTTATGGAATGTCCGCAGGGAATCAACTGAAGCTTTCTTT.

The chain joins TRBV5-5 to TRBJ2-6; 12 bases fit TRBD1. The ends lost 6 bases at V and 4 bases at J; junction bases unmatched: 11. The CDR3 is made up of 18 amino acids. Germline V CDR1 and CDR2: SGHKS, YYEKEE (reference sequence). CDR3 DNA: TGTGCCAGCACCACTCGGGGGACAGGGGGCCTCGGGGCCAACGTCCTGACTTTC. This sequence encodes CASTTRGTGGLGANVLTF. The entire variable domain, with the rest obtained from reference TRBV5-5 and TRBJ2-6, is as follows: DAGVTQSPTHLIKTRGQQVTLRCSPISGHKSVSWYQQVLGQGPQFIFQYYEKEERGRGNFPDRFSARQFPNYSSELNVNALLLGDSALYLCASTTRGTGGLGANVLTFGAGSRLTVL.

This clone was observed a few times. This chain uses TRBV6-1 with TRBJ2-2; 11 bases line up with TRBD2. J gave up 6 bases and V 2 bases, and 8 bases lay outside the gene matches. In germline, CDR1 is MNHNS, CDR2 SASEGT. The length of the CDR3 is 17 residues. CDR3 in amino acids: CASSELSGRAGAGELFF. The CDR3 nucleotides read TGTGCCAGCAGTGAACTTAGCGGGAGGGCCGGGGCCGGGGAGCTGTTTTTT.

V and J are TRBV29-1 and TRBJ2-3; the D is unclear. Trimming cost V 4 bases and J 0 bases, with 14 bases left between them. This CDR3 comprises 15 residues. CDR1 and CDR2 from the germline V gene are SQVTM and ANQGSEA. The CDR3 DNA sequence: TGCAGCGTTGCCCGGAACAACCCTAGCACAGATACGCAGTATTTT. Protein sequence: CSVARNNPSTDTQYF.

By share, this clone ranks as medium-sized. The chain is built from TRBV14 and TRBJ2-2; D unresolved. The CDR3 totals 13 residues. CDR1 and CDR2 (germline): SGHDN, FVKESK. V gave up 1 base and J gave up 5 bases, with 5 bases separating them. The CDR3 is CASSQVWTGELFF. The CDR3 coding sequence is TGTGCCAGCAGCCAAGTTTGGACCGGGGAGCTGTTTTTT. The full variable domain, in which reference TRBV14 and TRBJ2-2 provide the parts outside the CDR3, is EAGVTQFPSHSVIEKGQTVTLRCDPISGHDNLYWYRRVMGKEIKFLLHFVKESKQDESGMPNNRFLAERTGGTYSTLKVQPAELEDSGVYFCASSQVWTGELFFGEGSRLTVL.

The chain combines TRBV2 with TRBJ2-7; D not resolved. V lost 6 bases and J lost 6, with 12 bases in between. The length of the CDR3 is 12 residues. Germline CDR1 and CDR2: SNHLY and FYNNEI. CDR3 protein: CASRVSWGEQYF. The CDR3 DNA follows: TGTGCCAGCAGGGTTTCGTGGGGCGAGCAGTACTTC.

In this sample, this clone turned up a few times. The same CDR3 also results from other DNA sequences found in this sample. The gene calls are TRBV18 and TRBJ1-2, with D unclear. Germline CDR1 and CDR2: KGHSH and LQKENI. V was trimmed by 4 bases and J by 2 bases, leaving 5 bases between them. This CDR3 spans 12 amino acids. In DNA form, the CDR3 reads TGTGCCAGCTCACAAGCCAACTATGGCTACACCTTC. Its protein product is CASSQANYGYTF.

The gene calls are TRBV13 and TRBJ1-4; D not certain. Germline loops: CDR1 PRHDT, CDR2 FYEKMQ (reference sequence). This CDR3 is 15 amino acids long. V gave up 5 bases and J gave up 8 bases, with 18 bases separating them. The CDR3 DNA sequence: TGTGCCAGCAGCCCCGGGTTAGTCTTTTCGGAAAAACTGTTTTTT. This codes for CASSPGLVFSEKLFF.

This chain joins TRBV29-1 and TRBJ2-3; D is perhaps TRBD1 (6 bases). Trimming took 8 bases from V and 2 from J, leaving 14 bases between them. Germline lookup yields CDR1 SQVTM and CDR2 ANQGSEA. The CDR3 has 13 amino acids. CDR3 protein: CSSGQKYTDTQYF. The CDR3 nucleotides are TGCAGCTCCGGACAGAAATACACAGATACGCAGTATTTT.

The CDR3 region has the DNA TGTGCCAGCAGTTACGGAGGAGTCTACAATGAGCAGTTCTTC. Residues: CASSYGGVYNEQFF. The chain has TRBV6-6 and TRBJ2-1, with D tentatively TRBD2 (5 bases). Trimming shortened V by 2 bases and J by 3 bases, and 8 bases separated the two germline ends. From germline, CDR1 is MNHNY and CDR2 SVGAGI (reference sequence). This CDR3 comprises 14 residues.

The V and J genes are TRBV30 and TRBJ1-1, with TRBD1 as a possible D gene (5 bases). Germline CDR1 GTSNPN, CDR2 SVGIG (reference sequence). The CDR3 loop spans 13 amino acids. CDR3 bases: TGTGCGTCGTCTAGACAGCAGAACACTGAAGCTTTCTTT. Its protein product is CASSRQQNTEAFF.

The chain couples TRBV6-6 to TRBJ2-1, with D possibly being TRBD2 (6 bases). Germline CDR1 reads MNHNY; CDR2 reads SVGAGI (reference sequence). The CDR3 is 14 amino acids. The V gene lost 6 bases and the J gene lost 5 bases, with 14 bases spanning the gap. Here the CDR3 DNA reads TGTGCCAGCAGCAACTCCGGGGGAAACAATGAGCAGTTCTTC. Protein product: CASSNSGGNNEQFF.